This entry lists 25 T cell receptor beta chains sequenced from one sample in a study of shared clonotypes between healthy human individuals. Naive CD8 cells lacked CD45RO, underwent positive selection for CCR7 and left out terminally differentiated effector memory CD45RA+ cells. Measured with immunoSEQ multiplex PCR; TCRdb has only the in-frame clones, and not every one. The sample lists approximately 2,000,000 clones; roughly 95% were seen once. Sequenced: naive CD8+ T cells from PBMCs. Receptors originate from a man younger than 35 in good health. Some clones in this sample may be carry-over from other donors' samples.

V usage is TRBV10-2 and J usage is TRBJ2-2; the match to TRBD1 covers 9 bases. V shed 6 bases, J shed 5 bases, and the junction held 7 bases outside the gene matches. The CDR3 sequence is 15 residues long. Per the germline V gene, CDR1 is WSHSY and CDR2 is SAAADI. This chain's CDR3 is CASREGQGRTGELFF. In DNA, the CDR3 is TGCGCCAGCAGAGAGGGACAGGGACGAACCGGGGAGCTGTTTTTT.

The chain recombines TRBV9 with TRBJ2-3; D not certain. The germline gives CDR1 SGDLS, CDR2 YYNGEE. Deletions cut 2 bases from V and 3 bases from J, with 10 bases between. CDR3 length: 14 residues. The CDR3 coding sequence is TGTGCCAGCAGCGTGTACCTAGGGACAGATACGCAGTATTTT. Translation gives CASSVYLGTDTQYF.

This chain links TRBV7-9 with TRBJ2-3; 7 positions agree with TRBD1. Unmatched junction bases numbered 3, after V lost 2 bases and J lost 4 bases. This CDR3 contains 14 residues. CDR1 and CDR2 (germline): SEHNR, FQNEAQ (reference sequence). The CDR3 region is CASSLRGTADTQYF. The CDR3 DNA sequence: TGTGCCAGCAGCTTAAGAGGGACAGCAGATACGCAGTATTTT.

The CDR3 protein is CSAAGTEPEAFF. As DNA, the CDR3 is TGCAGCGCCGCCGGGACAGAACCAGAAGCTTTCTTT. The chain links TRBV29-1 to TRBJ1-1, with 7 bases identical to TRBD1. This CDR3 region has 12 residues. Germline CDR1 SQVTM, CDR2 ANQGSEA. With V trimmed by 7 bases and J by 8 bases, 10 bases remained unmatched.

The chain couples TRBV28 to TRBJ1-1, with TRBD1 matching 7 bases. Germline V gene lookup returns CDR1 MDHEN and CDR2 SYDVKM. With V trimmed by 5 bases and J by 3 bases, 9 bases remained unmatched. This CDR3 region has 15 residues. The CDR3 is CASSPRYRGHTEAFF. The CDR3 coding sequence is TGTGCCAGCAGTCCCAGGTATAGGGGGCACACTGAAGCTTTCTTT. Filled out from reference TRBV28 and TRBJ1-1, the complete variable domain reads DVKVTQSSRYLVKRTGEKVFLECVQDMDHENMFWYRQDPGLGLRLIYFSYDVKMKEKGDIPEGYSVSREKKERFSLILESASTNQTSMYLCASSPRYRGHTEAFFGQGTRLTVV.

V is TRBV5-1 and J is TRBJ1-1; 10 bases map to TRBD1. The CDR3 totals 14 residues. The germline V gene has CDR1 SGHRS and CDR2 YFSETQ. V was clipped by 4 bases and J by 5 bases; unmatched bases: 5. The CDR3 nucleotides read TGCGCCAGCAGCCCCCAGGGACAGGGGACTGAAGCTTTCTTT. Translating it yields CASSPQGQGTEAFF.

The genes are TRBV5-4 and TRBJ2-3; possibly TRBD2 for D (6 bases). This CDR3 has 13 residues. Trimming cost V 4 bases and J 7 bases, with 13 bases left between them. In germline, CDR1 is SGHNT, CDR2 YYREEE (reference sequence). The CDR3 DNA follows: TGTGCCAGCAGCCCGGGACTTACCAATACGCAGTATTTT. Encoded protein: CASSPGLTNTQYF.

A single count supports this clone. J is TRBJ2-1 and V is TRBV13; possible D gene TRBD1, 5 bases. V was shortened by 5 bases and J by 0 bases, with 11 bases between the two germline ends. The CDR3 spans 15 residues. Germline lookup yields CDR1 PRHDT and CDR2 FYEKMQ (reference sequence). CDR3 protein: CASSLGASSYNEQFF. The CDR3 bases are TGTGCCAGCAGCCTTGGGGCTAGCTCCTACAATGAGCAGTTCTTC.

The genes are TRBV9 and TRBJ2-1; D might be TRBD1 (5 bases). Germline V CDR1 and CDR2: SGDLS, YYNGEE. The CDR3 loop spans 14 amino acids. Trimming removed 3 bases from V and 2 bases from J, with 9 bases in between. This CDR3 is CASSADSTYNEQFF. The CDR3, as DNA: TGTGCCAGCAGCGCTGACAGCACCTACAATGAGCAGTTCTTC.

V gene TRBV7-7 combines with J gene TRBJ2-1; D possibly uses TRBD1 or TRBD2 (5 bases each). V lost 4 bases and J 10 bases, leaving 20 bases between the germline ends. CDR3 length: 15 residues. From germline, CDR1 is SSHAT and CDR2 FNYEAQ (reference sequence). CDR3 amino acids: CASSWRRDGEMEQFF. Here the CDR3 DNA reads TGTGCCAGCAGCTGGCGCCGGGACGGCGAGATGGAGCAGTTCTTC. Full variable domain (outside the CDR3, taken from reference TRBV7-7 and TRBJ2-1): GAGVSQSPRYKVTKRGQDVTLRCDPISSHATLYWYQQALGQGPEFLTYFNYEAQPDKSGLPSDRFSAERPEGSISTLTIQRTEQRDSAMYRCASSWRRDGEMEQFFGPGTRLTVL.

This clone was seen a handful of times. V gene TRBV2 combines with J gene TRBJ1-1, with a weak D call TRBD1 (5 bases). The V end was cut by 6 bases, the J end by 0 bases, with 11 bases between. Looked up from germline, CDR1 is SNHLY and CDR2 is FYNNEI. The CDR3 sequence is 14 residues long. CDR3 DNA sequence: TGTGCCAGCAGGCGGGACCGAATGAACACTGAAGCTTTCTTT. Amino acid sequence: CASRRDRMNTEAFF.

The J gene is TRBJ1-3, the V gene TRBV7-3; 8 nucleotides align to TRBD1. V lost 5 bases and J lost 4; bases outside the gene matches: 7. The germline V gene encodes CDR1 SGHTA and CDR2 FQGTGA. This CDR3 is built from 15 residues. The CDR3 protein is CASSQTGEGGNTIYF. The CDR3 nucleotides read TGTGCCAGCAGCCAGACAGGGGAAGGGGGAAACACCATATATTTT.

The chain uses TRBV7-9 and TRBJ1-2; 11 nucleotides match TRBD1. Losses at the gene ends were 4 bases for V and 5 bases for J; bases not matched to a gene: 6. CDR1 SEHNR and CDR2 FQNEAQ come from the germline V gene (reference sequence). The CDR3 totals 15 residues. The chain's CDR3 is CASSYGTGGGYGYTF. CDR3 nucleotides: TGTGCCAGCAGCTACGGGACAGGGGGTGGGTATGGCTACACCTTC.

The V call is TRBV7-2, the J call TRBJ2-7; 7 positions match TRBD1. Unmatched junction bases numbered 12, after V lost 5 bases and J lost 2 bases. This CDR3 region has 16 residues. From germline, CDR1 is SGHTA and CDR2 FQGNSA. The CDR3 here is CASSPRTGQKTYEQYF. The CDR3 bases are TGTGCCAGCAGCCCCCGTACGGGACAGAAGACCTACGAGCAGTACTTC. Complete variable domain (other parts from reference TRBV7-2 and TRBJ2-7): GAGVSQSPSNKVTEKGKDVELRCDPISGHTALYWYRQSLGQGLEFLIYFQGNSAPDKSGLPSDRFSAERTGGSVSTLTIQRTQQEDSAVYLCASSPRTGQKTYEQYFGPGTRLTVT.

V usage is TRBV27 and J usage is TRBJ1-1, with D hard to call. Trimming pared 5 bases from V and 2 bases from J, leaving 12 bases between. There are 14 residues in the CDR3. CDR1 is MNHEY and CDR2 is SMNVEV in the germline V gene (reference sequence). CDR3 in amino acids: CASSPTPVNTEAFF. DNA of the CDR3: TGTGCCAGCAGTCCAACCCCAGTTAACACTGAAGCTTTCTTT.

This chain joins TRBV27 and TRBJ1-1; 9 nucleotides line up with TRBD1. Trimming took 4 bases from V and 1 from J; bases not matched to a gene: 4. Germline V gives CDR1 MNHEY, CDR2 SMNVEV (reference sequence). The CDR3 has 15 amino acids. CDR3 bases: TGTGCCAGCAGTTCACAGGGGGCTTGGAACACTGAAGCTTTCTTT. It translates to CASSSQGAWNTEAFF.

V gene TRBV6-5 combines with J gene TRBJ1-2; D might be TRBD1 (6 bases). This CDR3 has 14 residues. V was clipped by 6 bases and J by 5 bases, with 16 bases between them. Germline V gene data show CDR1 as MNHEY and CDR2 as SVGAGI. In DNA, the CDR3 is TGTGCCAGCAGCCTACGACAGGACGTTTATGGCTACACCTTC. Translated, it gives CASSLRQDVYGYTF.

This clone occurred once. The CDR3 DNA reads as TGTGCCAGCAGCGGGAGAACAGGGAATTCACCCCTCCACTTT. This sequence encodes CASSGRTGNSPLHF. The V call is TRBV5-6, the J call TRBJ1-6, with D perhaps matching TRBD1 (6 bases). CDR3 size: 14 residues. With 4 bases removed from V and 7 bases from J, the gap between germline ends came to 12 bases. CDR1 and CDR2 from the germline V gene are SGHDT and YYEEEE.

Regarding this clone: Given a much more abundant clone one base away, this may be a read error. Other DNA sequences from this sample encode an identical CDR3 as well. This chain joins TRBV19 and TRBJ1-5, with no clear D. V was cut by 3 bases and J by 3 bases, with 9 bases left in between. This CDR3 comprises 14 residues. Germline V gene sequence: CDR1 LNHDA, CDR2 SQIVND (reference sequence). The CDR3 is CASSIRDTNQPQHF. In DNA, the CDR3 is TGTGCCAGTAGTATTAGGGATACCAATCAGCCCCAGCATTTT. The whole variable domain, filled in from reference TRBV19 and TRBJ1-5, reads DGGITQSPKYLFRKEGQNVTLSCEQNLNHDAMYWYRQDPGQGLRLIYYSQIVNDFQKGDIAEGYSVSREKKESFPLTVTSAQKNPTAFYLCASSIRDTNQPQHFGDGTRLSIL.

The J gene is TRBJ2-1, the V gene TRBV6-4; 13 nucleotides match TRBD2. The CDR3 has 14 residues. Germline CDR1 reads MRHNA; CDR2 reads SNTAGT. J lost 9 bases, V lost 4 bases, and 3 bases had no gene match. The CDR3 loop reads CASSVGLAGVEQFF. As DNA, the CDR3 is TGTGCCAGCAGTGTAGGACTAGCGGGAGTTGAGCAGTTCTTC.

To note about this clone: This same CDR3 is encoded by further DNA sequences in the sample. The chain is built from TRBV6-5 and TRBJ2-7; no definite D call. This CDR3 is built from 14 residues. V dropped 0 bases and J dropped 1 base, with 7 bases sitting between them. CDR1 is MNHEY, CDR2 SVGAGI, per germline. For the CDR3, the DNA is TGTGCCAGCAGTTACTCGGCCAGTTCCTACGAGCAGTACTTC. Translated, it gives CASSYSASSYEQYF.

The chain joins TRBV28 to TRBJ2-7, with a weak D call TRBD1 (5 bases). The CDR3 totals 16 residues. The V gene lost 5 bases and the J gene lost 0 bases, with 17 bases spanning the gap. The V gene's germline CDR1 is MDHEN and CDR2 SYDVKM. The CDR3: CASSPPLTVTSYEQYF. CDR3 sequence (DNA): TGTGCCAGCAGTCCTCCCCTGACAGTGACCTCCTACGAGCAGTACTTC.

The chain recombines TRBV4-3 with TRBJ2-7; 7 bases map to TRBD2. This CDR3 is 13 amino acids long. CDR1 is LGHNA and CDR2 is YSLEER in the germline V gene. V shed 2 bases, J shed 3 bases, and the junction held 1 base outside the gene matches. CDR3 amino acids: CASSQWEGYEQYF. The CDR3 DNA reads TGCGCCAGCAGCCAATGGGAGGGCTACGAGCAGTACTTC.

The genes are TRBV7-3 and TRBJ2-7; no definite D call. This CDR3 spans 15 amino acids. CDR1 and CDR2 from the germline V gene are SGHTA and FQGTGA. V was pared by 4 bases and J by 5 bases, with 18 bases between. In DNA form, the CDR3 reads TGTGCCAGCAGCTCCCAAGATGCCACGACCAACGAGCAGTACTTC. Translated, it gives CASSSQDATTNEQYF. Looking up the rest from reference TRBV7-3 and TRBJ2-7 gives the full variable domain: GAGVSQTPSNKVTEKGKYVELRCDPISGHTALYWYRQSLGQGPEFLIYFQGTGAADDSGLPNDRFFAVRPEGSVSTLKIQRTERGDSAVYLCASSSQDATTNEQYFGPGTRLTVT.

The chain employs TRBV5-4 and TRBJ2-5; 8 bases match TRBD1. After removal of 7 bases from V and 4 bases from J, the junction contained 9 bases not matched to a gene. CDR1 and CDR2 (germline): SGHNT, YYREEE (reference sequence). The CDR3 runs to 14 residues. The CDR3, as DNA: TGTGCCAGCCGGGCACAGGGGGTCGGAGAGACCCAGTACTTC. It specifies CASRAQGVGETQYF.